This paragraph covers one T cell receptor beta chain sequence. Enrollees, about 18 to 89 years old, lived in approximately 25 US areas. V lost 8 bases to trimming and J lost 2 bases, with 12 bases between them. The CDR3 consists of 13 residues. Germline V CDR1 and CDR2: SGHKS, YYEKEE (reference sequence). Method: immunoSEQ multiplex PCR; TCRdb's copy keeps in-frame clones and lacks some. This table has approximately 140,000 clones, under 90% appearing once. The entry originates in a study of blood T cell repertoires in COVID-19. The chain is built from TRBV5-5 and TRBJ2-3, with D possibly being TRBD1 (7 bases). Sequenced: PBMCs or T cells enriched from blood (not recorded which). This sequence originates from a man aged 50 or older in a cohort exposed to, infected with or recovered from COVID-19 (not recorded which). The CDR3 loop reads CASVEGATDTQYF. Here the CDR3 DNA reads TGTGCCAGTGTGGAGGGGGCCACAGATACGCAGTATTTT.